The 3 T cell receptor beta chains given below trace back to one sample, sequenced in a study of cytomegalovirus exposure and HLA in healthy donors. PCR was performed using 60 Vbeta and 13 Jbeta primers. Libraries were prepared by immunoSEQ multiplex PCR; TCRdb keeps only in-frame clonotypes and omits some of them. The sample has over 90,000 clones, roughly 74% seen once. The sequenced material came from PBMCs. Receptor source: a female donor in good health and CMV-seropositive.

This clone was counted a single time. V usage is TRBV5-1 and J usage is TRBJ1-1; D may be TRBD1 (5 bases). Germline CDR1 is SGHRS and CDR2 is YFSETQ. V was cut by 0 bases and J by 3 bases, with 12 bases left in between. CDR3 length: 15 amino acids. The CDR3 DNA is TGCGCCAGCAGCTTGGACCAAGTAGGGGACACTGAAGCTTTCTTT. Encoded protein: CASSLDQVGDTEAFF.

The CDR3 sequence is CASSSSRGQGTLSNQPQHF. DNA of the CDR3: TGTGCCAGCAGTTCCTCCCGGGGACAGGGGACTCTTAGCAATCAGCCCCAGCATTTT. The V and J genes are TRBV28 and TRBJ1-5, with TRBD1 matching 10 bases. Germline V CDR1 and CDR2: MDHEN, SYDVKM. CDR3 length: 19 residues. V dropped 4 bases and J dropped 0; count of bases not matched to a gene: 12.

This chain joins TRBV4-3 and TRBJ2-1, with 7 bases identical to TRBD2. Germline V gene data show CDR1 as LGHNA and CDR2 as YSLEER. V shed 3 bases and J 7 bases; nucleotides not matched to a gene: 9. The CDR3 is 15 amino acids. This chain's CDR3 is CASSQGGSWGNEQFF. CDR3 DNA: TGCGCCAGCAGCCAGGGGGGGAGTTGGGGTAATGAGCAGTTCTTC.